This is a list of T cell receptor beta chains from one sample in a study of OX40 agonist ivuxolimab in advanced cancers. The repertoire was sequenced with immunoSEQ multiplex PCR; TCRdb's copy has only in-frame clones and lacks some. Of roughly 60,000 clones listed, 85% to 95% are singletons. Sample: CD4+ or CD8+ T cells sorted from blood, taken in a trial of the OX40 agonist ivuxolimab. These TCRs come from an adult with an advanced solid tumor such as melanoma, head and neck, liver or kidney cancer. Both conserved end residues are part of each CDR3. The order of the fields is D gene, CDR3 length, J gene, V gene, CDR3 protein. A D gene is named only where the DNA matches it firmly.

D gene: NA
CDR3 length: 16
J gene: TRBJ2-7
V gene: TRBV10-3
CDR3 protein: CAISESNSQTPYEQYF

D gene: TRBD2
CDR3 length: 19
J gene: TRBJ2-3
V gene: TRBV13
CDR3 protein: CASSSGPGTSGSKTDTQYF

D gene: NA
CDR3 length: 11
J gene: TRBJ2-7
V gene: TRBV7-9
CDR3 protein: CASSDSYEQYF

D gene: NA
CDR3 length: 14
J gene: TRBJ2-7
V gene: TRBV6-5
CDR3 protein: CASSYSPGDYEQYF

D gene: TRBD2
CDR3 length: 15
J gene: TRBJ2-2
V gene: TRBV4-3
CDR3 protein: CASSQGDSGYGELFF

D gene: TRBD2
CDR3 length: 16
J gene: TRBJ2-7
V gene: TRBV7-8
CDR3 protein: CASSPYSAGAPHEQYF

D gene: NA
CDR3 length: 14
J gene: TRBJ2-1
V gene: TRBV25-1
CDR3 protein: CASSWGRMYNEQFF

D gene: NA
CDR3 length: 15
J gene: TRBJ1-1
V gene: TRBV19
CDR3 protein: CASIGRRERGTEAFF

D gene: NA
CDR3 length: 13
J gene: TRBJ2-1
V gene: TRBV27
CDR3 protein: CASSLDGYNEQFF

D gene: NA
CDR3 length: 15
J gene: TRBJ2-5
V gene: TRBV6-1
CDR3 protein: CASSEAPGRQETQYF

D gene: NA
CDR3 length: 16
J gene: TRBJ1-2
V gene: TRBV9
CDR3 protein: CASSVGVLADNYGYTF

D gene: NA
CDR3 length: 13
J gene: TRBJ2-7
V gene: TRBV7-8
CDR3 protein: CASSLTEAYEQYF

D gene: NA
CDR3 length: 16
J gene: TRBJ1-1
V gene: TRBV6-5
CDR3 protein: CASSYTGPGSFTEAFF

D gene: TRBD1
CDR3 length: 12
J gene: TRBJ2-7
V gene: TRBV30
CDR3 protein: CAWETGGYEQYF